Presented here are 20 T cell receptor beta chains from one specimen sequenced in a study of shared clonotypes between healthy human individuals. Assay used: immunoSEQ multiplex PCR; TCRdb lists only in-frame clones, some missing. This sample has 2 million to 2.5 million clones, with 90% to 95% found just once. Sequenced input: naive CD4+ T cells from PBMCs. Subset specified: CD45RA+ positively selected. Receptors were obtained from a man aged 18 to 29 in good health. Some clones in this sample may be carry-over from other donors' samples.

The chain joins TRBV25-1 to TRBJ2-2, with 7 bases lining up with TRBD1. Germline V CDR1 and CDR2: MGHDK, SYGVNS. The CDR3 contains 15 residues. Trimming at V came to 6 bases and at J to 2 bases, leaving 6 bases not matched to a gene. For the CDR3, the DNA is TGTGCCAGCAGGAGGGGGACAGCCAACACCGGGGAGCTGTTTTTT. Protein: CASRRGTANTGELFF.

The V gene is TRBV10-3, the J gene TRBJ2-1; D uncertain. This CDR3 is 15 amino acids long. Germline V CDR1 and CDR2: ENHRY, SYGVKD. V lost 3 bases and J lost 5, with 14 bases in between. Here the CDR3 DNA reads TGTGCCATCAGTGAATCCACCCCCGCACACAATGAGCAGTTCTTC. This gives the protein CAISESTPAHNEQFF.

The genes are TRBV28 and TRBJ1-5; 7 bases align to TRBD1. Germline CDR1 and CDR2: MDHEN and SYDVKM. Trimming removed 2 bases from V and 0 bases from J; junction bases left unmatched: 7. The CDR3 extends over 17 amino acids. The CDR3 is CASSLMAGGPSNQPQHF. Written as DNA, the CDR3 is TGTGCCAGCAGTTTAATGGCAGGGGGACCTAGCAATCAGCCCCAGCATTTT.

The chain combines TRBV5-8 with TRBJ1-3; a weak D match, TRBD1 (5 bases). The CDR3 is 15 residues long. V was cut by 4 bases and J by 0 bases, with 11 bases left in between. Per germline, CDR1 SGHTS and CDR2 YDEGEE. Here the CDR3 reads CASSPGHSSGNTIYF. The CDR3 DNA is TGTGCCAGCAGCCCAGGGCACTCCTCTGGAAACACCATATATTTT.

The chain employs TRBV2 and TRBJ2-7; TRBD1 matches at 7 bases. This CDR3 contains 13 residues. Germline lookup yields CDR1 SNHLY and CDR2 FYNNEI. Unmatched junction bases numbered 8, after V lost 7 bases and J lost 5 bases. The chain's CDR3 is CASTEDRFNEQYF. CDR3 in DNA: TGTGCCAGCACCGAGGACAGGTTCAACGAGCAGTACTTC. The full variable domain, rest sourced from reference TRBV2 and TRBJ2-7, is EPEVTQTPSHQVTQMGQEVILRCVPISNHLYFYWYRQILGQKVEFLVSFYNNEISEKSEIFDDQFSVERPDGSNFTLKIRSTKLEDSAMYFCASTEDRFNEQYFGPGTRLTVT.

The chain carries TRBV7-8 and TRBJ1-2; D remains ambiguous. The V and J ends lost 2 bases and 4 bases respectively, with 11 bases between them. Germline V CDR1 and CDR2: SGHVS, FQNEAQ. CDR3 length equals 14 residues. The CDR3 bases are TGTGCCAGCAGCTTAAGACGAGAACCCTATGGCTACACCTTC. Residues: CASSLRREPYGYTF.

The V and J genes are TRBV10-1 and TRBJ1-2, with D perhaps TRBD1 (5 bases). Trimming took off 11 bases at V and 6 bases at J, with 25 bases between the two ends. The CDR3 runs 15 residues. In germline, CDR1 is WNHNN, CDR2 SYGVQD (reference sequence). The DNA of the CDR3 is TGCGCCGCCATACCCGGGGGAAGGACCCACCATGGCTACACCTTC. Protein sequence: CAAIPGGRTHHGYTF.

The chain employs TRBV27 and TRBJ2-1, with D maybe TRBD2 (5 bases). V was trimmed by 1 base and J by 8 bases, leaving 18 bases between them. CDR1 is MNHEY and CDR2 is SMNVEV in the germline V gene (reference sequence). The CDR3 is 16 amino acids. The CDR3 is CASSLFSVASSDEQFF. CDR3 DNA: TGTGCCAGCAGTTTATTCTCAGTGGCTAGCAGTGATGAGCAGTTCTTC.

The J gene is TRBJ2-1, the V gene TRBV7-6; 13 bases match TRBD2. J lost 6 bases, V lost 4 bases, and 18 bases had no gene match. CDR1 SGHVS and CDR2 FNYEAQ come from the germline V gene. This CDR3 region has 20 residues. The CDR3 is CASSSPGTSGNLWNLNEQFF. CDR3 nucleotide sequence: TGTGCCAGCAGCTCACCCGGGACTAGCGGGAATTTGTGGAACCTCAATGAGCAGTTCTTC.

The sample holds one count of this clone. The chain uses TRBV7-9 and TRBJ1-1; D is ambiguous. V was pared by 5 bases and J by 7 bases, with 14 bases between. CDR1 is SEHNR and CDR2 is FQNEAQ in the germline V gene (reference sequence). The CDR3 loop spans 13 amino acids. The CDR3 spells CASSPTVDGEAFF. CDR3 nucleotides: TGTGCCAGCAGCCCAACGGTGGACGGTGAAGCTTTCTTT.

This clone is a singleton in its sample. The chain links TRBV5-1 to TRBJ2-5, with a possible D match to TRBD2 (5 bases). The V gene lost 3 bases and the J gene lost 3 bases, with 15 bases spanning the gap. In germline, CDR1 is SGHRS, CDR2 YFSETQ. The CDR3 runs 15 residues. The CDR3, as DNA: TGCGCCAGCAGCTCGACGCGTAGCGTGGAAGAGACCCAGTACTTC. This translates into CASSSTRSVEETQYF.

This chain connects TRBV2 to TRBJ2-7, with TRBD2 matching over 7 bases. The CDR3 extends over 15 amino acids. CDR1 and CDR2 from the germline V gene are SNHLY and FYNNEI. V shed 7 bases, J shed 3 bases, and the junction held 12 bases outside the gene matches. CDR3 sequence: CASKGEAGSYYEQYF. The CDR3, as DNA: TGTGCCAGCAAAGGGGAAGCGGGATCCTACTACGAGCAGTACTTC.

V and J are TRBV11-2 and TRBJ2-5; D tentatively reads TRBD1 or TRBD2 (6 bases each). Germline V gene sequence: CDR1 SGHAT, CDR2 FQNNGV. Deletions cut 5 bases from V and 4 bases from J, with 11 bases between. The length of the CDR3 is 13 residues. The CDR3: CASSDRGAETQYF. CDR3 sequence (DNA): TGTGCCAGCAGCGATAGGGGGGCAGAGACCCAGTACTTC.

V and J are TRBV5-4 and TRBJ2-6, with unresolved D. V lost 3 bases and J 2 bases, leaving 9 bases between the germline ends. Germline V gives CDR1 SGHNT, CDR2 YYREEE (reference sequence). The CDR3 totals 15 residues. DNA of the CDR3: TGTGCCAGCAGCTACATTTCGACTGGGGCCAACGTCCTGACTTTC. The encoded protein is CASSYISTGANVLTF.

This chain's CDR3 is CASSWIRDRGETQYF. The CDR3 region has the DNA TGCGCCAGCAGCTGGATCCGGGACAGGGGAGAGACCCAGTACTTC. This chain connects TRBV5-1 to TRBJ2-5; 10 bases map to TRBD1. This CDR3 comprises 15 residues. V shed 3 bases, J shed 4 bases, and the junction held 6 bases outside the gene matches. Germline assignment: CDR1 SGHRS and CDR2 YFSETQ.

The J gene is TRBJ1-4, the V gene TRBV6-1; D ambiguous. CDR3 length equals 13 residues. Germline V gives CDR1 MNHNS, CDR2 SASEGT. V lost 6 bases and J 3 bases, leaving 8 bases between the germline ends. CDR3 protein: CASSRPPNEKLFF. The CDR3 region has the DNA TGTGCCAGCAGCAGGCCTCCTAATGAAAAACTGTTTTTT.

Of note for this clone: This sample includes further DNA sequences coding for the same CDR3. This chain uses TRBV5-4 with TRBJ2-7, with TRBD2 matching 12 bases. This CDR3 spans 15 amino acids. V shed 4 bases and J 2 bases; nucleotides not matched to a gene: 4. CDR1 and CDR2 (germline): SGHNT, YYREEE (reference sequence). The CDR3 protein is CASSRRLAGAYEQYF. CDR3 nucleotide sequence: TGTGCCAGCAGCCGGCGACTAGCGGGAGCCTACGAGCAGTACTTC.

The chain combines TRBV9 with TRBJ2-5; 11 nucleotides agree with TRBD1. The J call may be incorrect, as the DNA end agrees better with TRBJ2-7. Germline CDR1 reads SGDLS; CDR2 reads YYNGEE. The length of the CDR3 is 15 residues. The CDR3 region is CASSVGTGGLSEQYF. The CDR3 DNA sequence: TGTGCCAGCAGCGTAGGGACAGGGGGCTTGAGCGAGCAGTACTTC.

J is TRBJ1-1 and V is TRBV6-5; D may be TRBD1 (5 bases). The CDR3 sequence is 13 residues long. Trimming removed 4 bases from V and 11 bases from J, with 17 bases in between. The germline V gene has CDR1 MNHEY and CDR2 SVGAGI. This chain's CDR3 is CASSSAGTLGAFF. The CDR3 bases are TGTGCCAGCAGTTCCGCCGGGACCTTGGGCGCTTTCTTT.

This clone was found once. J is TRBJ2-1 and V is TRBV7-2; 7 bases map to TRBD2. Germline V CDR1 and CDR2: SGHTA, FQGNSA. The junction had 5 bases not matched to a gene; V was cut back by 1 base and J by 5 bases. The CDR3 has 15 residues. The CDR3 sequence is CASSLVGLADNEQFF. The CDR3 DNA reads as TGTGCCAGCAGCTTAGTCGGGCTAGCGGACAATGAGCAGTTCTTC.